This T cell receptor (beta chain) is from a study of cytomegalovirus exposure and HLA in healthy donors. Profiled with immunoSEQ multiplex PCR; TCRdb holds only in-frame clones, not every one. The data show approximately 150,000 clones, around nine tenths seen once. Turning to this clone: Its target is unknown.

CDR1 is MNHEY, CDR2 SMNVEV, per germline (reference sequence). Between the trimmed V and J ends, which lost 3 bases and 7 bases, there was a span of 15 bases. The CDR3 totals 15 residues. Overall study findings and caveats: In vitro confirmation showed three CMV-associated chains to be CMV antigen specific. Rare TCR sequences predominated, though certain public TCRs were found in many donors.

Input material: PBMCs. The rearrangement links TRBV27 to TRBJ1-4, with D possibly TRBD1 on 6 matching bases. The source is a man in his late teens or twenties in good health and CMV-seropositive. CDR3 in amino acids: CASSFTGNWVEKLFF. For the CDR3, the DNA is TGTGCCAGCAGTTTTACAGGGAATTGGGTTGAAAAACTGTTTTTT.